One and the same sample provided the 15 T cell receptor beta chains below, sequenced in a study of cytomegalovirus exposure and HLA in healthy donors. 13 Jbeta primers and 60 Vbeta primers were used for the PCR. Generated by immunoSEQ multiplex PCR, the TCRdb table keeps only in-frame clones and is missing some. This table holds about 120,000 clones, over 65% found once. The sample comprised PBMCs. The receptors derive from a woman younger than 45 in good health and CMV-seropositive.

The chain combines TRBV11-2 with TRBJ2-1, with D possibly being TRBD2 (6 bases). CDR1 and CDR2 (germline): SGHAT, FQNNGV. The V and J ends lost 6 bases and 4 bases respectively, with 13 bases between them. The CDR3 is made up of 14 amino acids. The CDR3 here is CASSRLVSYNEQFF. The CDR3 nucleotides are TGTGCCAGCAGTCGACTAGTTTCGTACAATGAGCAGTTCTTC.

The rearrangement joins TRBV28 to TRBJ1-1, with TRBD1 as a possible D gene (5 bases). CDR1 is MDHEN and CDR2 is SYDVKM in the germline V gene. This CDR3 is 15 amino acids long. Trimming removed 4 bases at V and 2 bases at J, with 14 bases between. The CDR3 sequence: CASSYLSRANTEAFF. CDR3 in DNA: TGTGCCAGCAGTTACCTAAGCAGGGCCAACACTGAAGCTTTCTTT.

The chain uses TRBV7-2 and TRBJ2-5; 8 bases match TRBD2. The CDR3 covers 14 residues. Germline V gene sequence: CDR1 SGHTA, CDR2 FQGNSA. The J segment lost 5 bases and the V segment lost 6 bases, leaving 8 bases of the junction unmatched. CDR3 bases: TGTGCCAGCAGGTCCAGCGGGGGATACGAGACCCAGTACTTC. It translates to CASRSSGGYETQYF.

The genes are TRBV15 and TRBJ2-3; possibly TRBD1 for D (6 bases). Germline loops: CDR1 LNHNV, CDR2 YYDKDF (reference sequence). Trimming stripped 3 bases from V and 5 bases from J, with 12 bases between. This CDR3 contains 14 residues. Here the CDR3 DNA reads TGTGCCACCAGCAGCCTGGGGGCGGAAGATACGCAGTATTTT. Protein sequence: CATSSLGAEDTQYF.

The chain couples TRBV7-6 to TRBJ2-7; D is perhaps TRBD1 (7 bases). CDR1 SGHVS and CDR2 FNYEAQ come from the germline V gene. Trimming took 1 base from V and 4 from J, leaving 11 bases between them. The CDR3 has 14 residues. The CDR3 protein is CASSLDAGGYEQYF. The CDR3 DNA sequence: TGTGCCAGCAGCTTAGATGCAGGGGGGTACGAGCAGTACTTC. Supplemented by reference TRBV7-6 and TRBJ2-7, the full variable domain reads GAGVSQSPRYKVTKRGQDVALRCDPISGHVSLYWYRQALGQGPEFLTYFNYEAQQDKSGLPNDRFSAERPEGSISTLTIQRTEQRDSAMYRCASSLDAGGYEQYFGPGTRLTVT.

V gene TRBV28 combines with J gene TRBJ1-4, with 9 bases lining up with TRBD1. Trimming removed 6 bases from V and 4 bases from J; junction bases left unmatched: 6. Germline CDR1 MDHEN, CDR2 SYDVKM. The CDR3 has 15 amino acids. CDR3: CASRLTGGVNEKLFF. As DNA, the CDR3 is TGTGCCAGCAGGTTAACAGGGGGCGTTAATGAAAAACTGTTTTTT.

The V call is TRBV9, the J call TRBJ1-1; D is unclear. V lost 4 bases and J lost 5, with 21 bases in between. CDR3 length equals 16 residues. Per germline, CDR1 SGDLS and CDR2 YYNGEE. The CDR3 DNA follows: TGTGCCAGCAGCCCCTCTGCCCCGGGATCGGGGACTGAAGCTTTCTTT. Amino acids: CASSPSAPGSGTEAFF.

This clone was seen once. The rearrangement joins TRBV18 to TRBJ2-1; 8 positions agree with TRBD2. This CDR3 comprises 17 residues. V lost 4 bases and J lost 0; bases outside the gene matches: 8. The germline V gene has CDR1 KGHSH and CDR2 LQKENI. The CDR3 sequence is CASSLLSGTSSYNEQFF. The CDR3 DNA reads as TGTGCCAGCTCACTACTCTCCGGGACTAGCTCCTACAATGAGCAGTTCTTC.

The V gene is TRBV28, the J gene TRBJ2-7; D unclear. V was pared by 4 bases and J by 1 base, with 23 bases between. This CDR3 has 18 amino acids. Germline loops: CDR1 MDHEN, CDR2 SYDVKM. The CDR3, as DNA: TGTGCCAGCAGTTCGTACTCTGATGGCGAAACAGCTTCCTACGAGCAGTACTTC. Its protein product is CASSSYSDGETASYEQYF.

The V and J genes are TRBV6-1 and TRBJ1-4; D gene uncertain. The CDR3 length is 15 residues. The V gene lost 9 bases and the J gene lost 5 bases, with 19 bases spanning the gap. The germline CDR1 and CDR2 sequences are MNHNS and SASEGT. The CDR3 nucleotides are TGTGCCAGTTCGGGAGGAGGGCTGAGGAATGAAAAACTGTTTTTT. Translated, it gives CASSGGGLRNEKLFF.

The V and J genes are TRBV7-2 and TRBJ1-2, with a weak D call TRBD1 (6 bases). The V gene lost 7 bases and the J gene lost 0 bases, with 12 bases spanning the gap. Germline V gene sequence: CDR1 SGHTA, CDR2 FQGNSA. The CDR3 is 14 amino acids. Here the CDR3 reads CASTRRGANYGYTF. The CDR3, as DNA: TGTGCCAGCACCCGCAGGGGAGCTAACTATGGCTACACCTTC.

This clone was seen a few times. An end of the junction does not agree with germline; a read error may underlie this. The chain combines TRBV7-9 with TRBJ1-1; D not resolved. This CDR3 is built from 11 residues. Germline lookup yields CDR1 SEHNR and CDR2 FQNEAQ (reference sequence). The CDR3 sequence: CSSSLATTRFF. CDR3 coding DNA: TGTTCCAGCAGCTTAGCTACAACCCGCTTCTTT.

This clone was counted a single time. The rearrangement joins TRBV28 to TRBJ1-2; the match to TRBD1 covers 8 bases. The CDR3 has 14 residues. V gave up 8 bases and J gave up 10 bases; unmatched junction bases: 15. Germline CDR1 reads MDHEN; CDR2 reads SYDVKM. In DNA, the CDR3 is TGTGCCAGCTATGGGCCCCTGGACAGGGTGATCTACACCTTC. Translating gives CASYGPLDRVIYTF.

V usage is TRBV5-1 and J usage is TRBJ2-5; no reliable D call. The germline V and J ends were trimmed by 5 bases and 1 base, with 9 bases remaining between them. There are 13 residues in the CDR3. Per germline, CDR1 SGHRS and CDR2 YFSETQ. CDR3 loop: CASRPSIQETQYF. In nucleotides, the CDR3 is TGCGCCAGCAGGCCCAGTATCCAAGAGACCCAGTACTTC.

The genes are TRBV7-2 and TRBJ1-1; possible D gene TRBD1, 5 bases. The CDR3 is 14 amino acids. The germline CDR1 and CDR2 sequences are SGHTA and FQGNSA. The V end lost 1 base, the J end lost 6 bases, and 12 bases lay between the germline ends. In DNA form, the CDR3 reads TGTGCCAGCAGCTTAGTGGCCGCGGGGGCTGAAGCTTTCTTT. As protein: CASSLVAAGAEAFF. The full variable domain, in which reference TRBV7-2 and TRBJ1-1 provide the parts outside the CDR3, is GAGVSQSPSNKVTEKGKDVELRCDPISGHTALYWYRQSLGQGLEFLIYFQGNSAPDKSGLPSDRFSAERTGGSVSTLTIQRTQQEDSAVYLCASSLVAAGAEAFFGQGTRLTVV.